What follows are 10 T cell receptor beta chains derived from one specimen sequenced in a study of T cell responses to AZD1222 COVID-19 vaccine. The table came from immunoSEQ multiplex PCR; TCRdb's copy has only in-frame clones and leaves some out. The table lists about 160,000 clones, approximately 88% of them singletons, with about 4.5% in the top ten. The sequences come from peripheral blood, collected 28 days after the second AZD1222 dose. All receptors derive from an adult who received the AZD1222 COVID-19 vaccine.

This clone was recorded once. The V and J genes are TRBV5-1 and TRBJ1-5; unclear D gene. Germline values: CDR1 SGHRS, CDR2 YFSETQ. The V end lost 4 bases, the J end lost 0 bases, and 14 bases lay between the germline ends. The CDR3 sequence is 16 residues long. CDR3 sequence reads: CASSPEPSYSNQPQHF. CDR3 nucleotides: TGCGCCAGCAGCCCCGAGCCGTCCTATAGCAATCAGCCCCAGCATTTT.

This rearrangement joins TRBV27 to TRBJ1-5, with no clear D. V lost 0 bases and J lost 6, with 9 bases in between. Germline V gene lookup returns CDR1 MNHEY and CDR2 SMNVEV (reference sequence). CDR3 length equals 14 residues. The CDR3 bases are TGTGCCAGCAGTTTATCTCGTTTAAGTCAGCCCCAGCATTTT. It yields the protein CASSLSRLSQPQHF.

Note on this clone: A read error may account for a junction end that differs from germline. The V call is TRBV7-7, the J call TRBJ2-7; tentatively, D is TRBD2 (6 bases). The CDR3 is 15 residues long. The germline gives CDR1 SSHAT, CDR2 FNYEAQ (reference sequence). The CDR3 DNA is TGTGCTAGCAGCGGGCCGGGACCCCTCCTTTACGAGCAGTACTTC. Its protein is CASSGPGPLLYEQYF.

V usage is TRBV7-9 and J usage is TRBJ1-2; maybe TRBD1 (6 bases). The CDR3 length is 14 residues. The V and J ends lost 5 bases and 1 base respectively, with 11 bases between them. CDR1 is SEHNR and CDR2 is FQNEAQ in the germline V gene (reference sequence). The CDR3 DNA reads TGTGCCAGCAGCGGACAGCTAATTAACTATGGCTACACCTTC. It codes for CASSGQLINYGYTF.

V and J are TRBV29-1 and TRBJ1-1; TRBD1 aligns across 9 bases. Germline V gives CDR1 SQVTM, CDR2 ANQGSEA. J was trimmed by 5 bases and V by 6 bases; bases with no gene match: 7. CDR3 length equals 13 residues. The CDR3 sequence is CSVGTGMGTEAFF. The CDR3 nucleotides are TGCAGCGTCGGGACAGGGATGGGGACTGAAGCTTTCTTT.

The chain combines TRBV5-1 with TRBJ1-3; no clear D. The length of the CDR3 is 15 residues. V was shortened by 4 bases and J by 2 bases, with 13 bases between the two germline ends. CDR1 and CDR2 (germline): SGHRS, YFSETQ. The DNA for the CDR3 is TGCGCCAGCAGCCCAAGTAAAGGTCCTGGAAACACCATATATTTT. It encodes CASSPSKGPGNTIYF.

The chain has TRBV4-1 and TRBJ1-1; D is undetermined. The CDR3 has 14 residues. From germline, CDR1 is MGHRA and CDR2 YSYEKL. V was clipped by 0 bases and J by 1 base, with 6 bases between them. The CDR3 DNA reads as TGCGCCAGCAGCCAAGATCCACGGAACACTGAAGCTTTCTTT. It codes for CASSQDPRNTEAFF.

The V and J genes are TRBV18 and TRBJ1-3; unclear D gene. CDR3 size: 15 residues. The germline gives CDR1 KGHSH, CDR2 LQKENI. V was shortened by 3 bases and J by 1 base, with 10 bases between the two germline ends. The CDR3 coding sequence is TGTGCCAGCTCACCGAGTGAGGGTTCTGGAAACACCATATATTTT. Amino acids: CASSPSEGSGNTIYF.

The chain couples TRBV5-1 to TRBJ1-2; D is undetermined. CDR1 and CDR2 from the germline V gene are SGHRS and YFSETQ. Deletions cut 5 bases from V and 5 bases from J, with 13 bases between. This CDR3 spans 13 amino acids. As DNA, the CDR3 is TGCGCCAGCAGTGGCTTAGACCTGTATGGCTACACCTTC. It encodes CASSGLDLYGYTF.

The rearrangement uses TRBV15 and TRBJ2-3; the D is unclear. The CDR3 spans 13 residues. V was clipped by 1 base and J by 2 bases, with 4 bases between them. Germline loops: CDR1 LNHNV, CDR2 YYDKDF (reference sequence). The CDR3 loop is CATSRGHTDTQYF. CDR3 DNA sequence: TGTGCCACCAGCAGAGGCCACACAGATACGCAGTATTTT. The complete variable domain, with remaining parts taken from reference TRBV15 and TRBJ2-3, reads DAMVIQNPRYQVTQFGKPVTLSCSQTLNHNVMYWYQQKSSQAPKLLFHYYDKDFNNEADTPDNFQSRRPNTSFCFLDIRSPGLGDTAMYLCATSRGHTDTQYFGPGTRLTVL.